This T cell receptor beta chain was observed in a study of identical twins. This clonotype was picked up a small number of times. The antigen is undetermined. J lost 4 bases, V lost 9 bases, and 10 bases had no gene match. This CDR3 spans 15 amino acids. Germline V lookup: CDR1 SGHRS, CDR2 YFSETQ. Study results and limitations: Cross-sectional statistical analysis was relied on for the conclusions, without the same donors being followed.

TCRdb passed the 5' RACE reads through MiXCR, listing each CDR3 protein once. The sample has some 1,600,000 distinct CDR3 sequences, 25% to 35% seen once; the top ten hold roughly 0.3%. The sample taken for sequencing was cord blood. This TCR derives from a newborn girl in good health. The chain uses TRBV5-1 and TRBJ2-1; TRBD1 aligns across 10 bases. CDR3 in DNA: TGCGCCAACAGTCCTCCGGGACAGGGGTACAATGAGCAGTTCTTC. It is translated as CANSPPGQGYNEQFF.